The table lists the clone carrying this T cell receptor beta chain with a count of one. Antigen unknown. The sample comes from a study of cytomegalovirus exposure and HLA in healthy donors. Study at large: Clustering assigned 81% of the 350 to 450 genotyped donors to the Caucasian-associated ancestry cluster. Whole-study findings and limits: Rarity marked most TCR sequences, yet some public TCRs occurred in many donors. Researchers catalogued around 150 TCR beta chains as cytomegalovirus-associated. Information on immune exposure was restricted to one variable (CMV serostatus).

V lost 6 bases and J lost 2, with 17 bases in between. CDR1 is MDHEN and CDR2 is SYDVKM in the germline V gene. The CDR3 runs to 15 residues. PCR was performed using 60 Vbeta and 13 Jbeta primers. Some clones are missing from TCRdb's copy, which holds only in-frame ones; the method was immunoSEQ multiplex PCR. The data show roughly 120,000 clones, roughly 82% seen once. The chain links TRBV28 to TRBJ2-7; tentatively, D is TRBD1 (6 bases). Sequenced: PBMCs. This sequence was found in a male donor in good health and CMV-seropositive. The CDR3, as DNA: TGTGCCAGCAGATCCCCGGGACATGGACCCTACGAGCAGTACTTC. This translates into CASRSPGHGPYEQYF.